This T cell receptor (beta chain) was captured by sequencing in a study of T and B cells in COVID-19 patients. Study summary: In the active-infection cohort, about 90% of the roughly 20 patients had comorbidities linked to unfavorable COVID-19 outcome.

BIOMED2 TRB-A/B primer pools were used in multiplex TRB PCR. MiXCR, run by TCRdb on the multiplex PCR reads, gives a single entry per CDR3 protein. Of thousands of distinct CDR3 sequences in the sample, 25% to 30% are singletons; the top ten hold 5.4%. As concerns this clonotype: Its antigen remains unidentified.

CDR3 length: 18 residues. V was clipped by 4 bases and J by 0 bases; unmatched bases: 12. Germline lookup yields CDR1 SGHRS and CDR2 YFSETQ. Study results and limitations: CD4+, regulatory T cell, CD8+ and sorted SARS-CoV-2-responsive or tetramer+ T cells were not yet sequenced. There were more than 2,000 TCR clusters exclusive to the recovered cohort, some 31 with low generation probability. Patients with COVID-19 reportedly showed strongly skewed T cell receptor beta variable and joining gene usage.

Each TRB amplification used roughly 240-550 ng of genomic DNA from blood. Source material: blood. This rearrangement joins TRBV5-1 to TRBJ1-4, with 7 bases fitting TRBD1. The receptor was derived from a human donor with active COVID-19. This CDR3 reads CASSAGTATLATNEKLFF. In DNA form, the CDR3 reads TGCGCCAGCAGCGCCGGGACAGCAACCCTTGCAACTAATGAAAAACTGTTTTTT. The whole variable domain, remainder taken from reference TRBV5-1 and TRBJ1-4, is KAGVTQTPRYLIKTRGQQVTLSCSPISGHRSVSWYQQTPGQGLQFLFEYFSETQRNKGNFPGRFSGRQFSNSRSEMNVSTLELGDSALYLCASSAGTATLATNEKLFFGSGTQLSVL.